The 11 T cell receptor beta chains reported below all come from one sample, sequenced in a study of T cell responses to AZD1222 COVID-19 vaccine. Method: immunoSEQ multiplex PCR; TCRdb's copy keeps in-frame clones and lacks some. Of roughly 120,000 clones listed, about 87% are singletons. Sample: peripheral blood, taken on day 0 of AZD1222 vaccination. These receptors originate from an adult in good health.

Of note for this clone: Germline is not matched at one junction end, which may reflect a read error. This chain uses TRBV19 with TRBJ1-2; possible D gene TRBD1, 6 bases. The CDR3 totals 15 residues. From germline, CDR1 is LNHDA and CDR2 SQIVND (reference sequence). The chain's CDR3 is CSTGDVRGGNYGYTF. CDR3 nucleotide sequence: TGCTCCACCGGGGACGTTCGCGGGGGCAACTATGGCTACACCTTC. Filled out from reference TRBV19 and TRBJ1-2, the complete variable domain reads DGGITQSPKYLFRKEGQNVTLSCEQNLNHDAMYWYRQDPGQGLRLIYYSQIVNDFQKGDIAEGYSVSREKKESFPLTVTSAQKNPTAFYLCSTGDVRGGNYGYTFGSGTRLTVV.

The chain joins TRBV4-3 to TRBJ1-3; D is undetermined. Per germline, CDR1 LGHNA and CDR2 YSLEER. Between the trimmed V and J ends, which lost 4 bases and 0 bases, there was a span of 13 bases. The CDR3 totals 16 residues. The CDR3 spells CASSPTHDNSGNTIYF. The CDR3 DNA sequence: TGCGCCAGCAGCCCGACTCATGATAACTCTGGAAACACCATATATTTT.

The chain combines TRBV12-5 with TRBJ2-5; 8 bases line up with TRBD1. The CDR3 length is 15 residues. Looked up from germline, CDR1 is LGHNT and CDR2 is FRNRAP. The V and J ends lost 4 bases and 4 bases, in that order; junction bases with no gene match: 8. CDR3 sequence (DNA): TGTGCTAGTGGTTACCTTTCAGGGGGCAGAGAGACCCAGTACTTC. It is translated as CASGYLSGGRETQYF.

The chain combines TRBV5-8 with TRBJ2-1; 7 nucleotides align to TRBD2. V trimming: 3 bases; J trimming: 8 bases; junction bases outside the gene matches: 8. The CDR3 extends over 14 amino acids. CDR1 SGHTS and CDR2 YDEGEE come from the germline V gene. The CDR3 here is CASSSAGLFDEQFF. The CDR3 coding sequence is TGTGCCAGCAGCTCAGCGGGGCTCTTCGATGAGCAGTTCTTC. The full variable domain, completed using reference TRBV5-8 and TRBJ2-1, is EAGVTQSPTHLIKTRGQQATLRCSPISGHTSVYWYQQALGLGLQFLLWYDEGEERNRGNFPPRFSGRQFPNYSSELNVNALELEDSALYLCASSSAGLFDEQFFGPGTRLTVL.

The CDR3 region is CASSPQGPPAYEQYF. DNA of the CDR3: TGTGCCAGCAGTCCCCAGGGGCCCCCGGCCTACGAGCAGTACTTC. This sequence joins TRBV6-5 and TRBJ2-7; possibly TRBD1 for D (6 bases). The CDR3 runs to 15 residues. V lost 5 bases, J lost 2 bases, and 16 bases lay in between. CDR1 and CDR2 from the germline V gene are MNHEY and SVGAGI.

This clone was seen once. V is TRBV12-3 or TRBV12-4 and J is TRBJ2-2, with D possibly being TRBD1 (6 bases). Trimming pared 5 bases from V and 6 bases from J, leaving 10 bases between. This CDR3 spans 13 amino acids. The CDR3 loop reads CASSQTGPGELFF. CDR3 DNA: TGTGCCAGCAGTCAAACAGGGCCCGGGGAGCTGTTTTTT.

The chain is built from TRBV28 and TRBJ1-2; 8 nucleotides match TRBD1. Trimming took 6 bases from V and 4 from J; bases not matched to a gene: 7. The CDR3 has 14 amino acids. Germline CDR1 reads MDHEN; CDR2 reads SYDVKM. The CDR3 protein is CASRLTGAGYGYTF. CDR3 bases: TGTGCCAGCAGATTGACAGGGGCGGGCTATGGCTACACCTTC.

This clone was seen more than once but under ten times. The chain recombines TRBV18 with TRBJ1-6; D remains ambiguous. Per the germline V gene, CDR1 is KGHSH and CDR2 is LQKENI. The CDR3 runs to 13 residues. With 1 base removed from V and 8 bases from J, the gap between germline ends came to 6 bases. CDR3 DNA: TGTGCCAGCTCACCACAGGGAGATTCACCCCTCCACTTT. Translated: CASSPQGDSPLHF. Combining the CDR3 with reference TRBV18 and TRBJ1-6 gives the whole variable domain NAGVMQNPRHLVRRRGQEARLRCSPMKGHSHVYWYRQLPEEGLKFMVYLQKENIIDESGMPKERFSAEFPKEGPSILRIQQVVRGDSAAYFCASSPQGDSPLHFGNGTRLTVT.

This clone has a single count. The chain joins TRBV5-6 to TRBJ1-1; D gene unclear. The CDR3 sequence is 14 residues long. The germline CDR1 and CDR2 sequences are SGHDT and YYEEEE. V dropped 3 bases and J dropped 2 bases, with 11 bases sitting between them. The CDR3 coding sequence is TGTGCCAGCAGCTACACCGGGATCAACACTGAAGCTTTCTTT. This translates into CASSYTGINTEAFF.

The J gene is TRBJ1-2, the V gene TRBV6-5, with D perhaps matching TRBD1 (6 bases). Trimming left V 0 bases short and J 2 bases short, with 7 bases between. Germline assignment: CDR1 MNHEY and CDR2 SVGAGI. The CDR3 length is 14 residues. Here the CDR3 reads CASSYSGTNYGYTF. CDR3 bases: TGTGCCAGCAGTTACTCCGGGACAAACTATGGCTACACCTTC.

J is TRBJ1-1 and V is TRBV30; tentatively, D is TRBD1 (6 bases). The CDR3 spans 14 residues. Looked up from germline, CDR1 is GTSNPN and CDR2 is SVGIG (reference sequence). V lost 3 bases and J 10 bases, leaving 21 bases between the germline ends. The CDR3 DNA reads TGTGCCTGGAGGAGAACGGGGACGCTCAGGGGAGCTTTCTTT. Protein product: CAWRRTGTLRGAFF.